These 7 T cell receptor beta chains share one sample of origin, sequenced in a study of cytomegalovirus exposure and HLA in healthy donors. In the PCR, 60 Vbeta and 13 Jbeta primers were used. The assay was immunoSEQ multiplex PCR, and TCRdb's table has in-frame clones only and misses some. The top ten hold approximately 3.5% of the sample, which has roughly 100,000 clones, about three quarters seen once. Sequencing was performed on PBMCs. These TCRs come from a man aged 35 to 55 in good health and CMV-seronegative.

This clone was observed a handful of times. The chain joins TRBV30 to TRBJ1-5; 10 bases agree with TRBD1. Germline values: CDR1 GTSNPN, CDR2 SVGIG (reference sequence). Trimming cost V 1 base and J 5 bases; bases outside gene matches: 5. This CDR3 is 15 amino acids long. CDR3 residues: CAWSGDRGAYQPQHF. The DNA of the CDR3 is TGTGCCTGGAGTGGGGACAGGGGCGCCTATCAGCCCCAGCATTTT.

CDR3 amino acids: CASSRIQGDQETQYF. CDR3 DNA sequence: TGTGCCAGCAGTCGAATACAGGGGGATCAAGAGACCCAGTACTTC. The chain links TRBV6-1 to TRBJ2-5; 8 nucleotides match TRBD1. Germline V CDR1 and CDR2: MNHNS, SASEGT. The CDR3 runs 15 residues. After removal of 5 bases from V and 2 bases from J, the junction contained 7 bases not matched to a gene.

The chain is built from TRBV5-1 and TRBJ2-7; the match to TRBD1 covers 9 bases. Germline CDR1 reads SGHRS; CDR2 reads YFSETQ. J lost 7 bases, V lost 6 bases, and 11 bases had no gene match. The CDR3 has 14 residues. CDR3 sequence (DNA): TGCGCCAGCAACACCGGGACAGGGAGCGGGGAGCAGTACTTC. Its translation is CASNTGTGSGEQYF.

The CDR3 DNA reads TGTGCCTCCCGGGACATGGGCAATCAGCCCCAGCATTTT. It yields the protein CASRDMGNQPQHF. The gene calls are TRBV2 and TRBJ1-5; a weak D match, TRBD1 (6 bases). The germline V gene encodes CDR1 SNHLY and CDR2 FYNNEI. V was shortened by 11 bases and J by 2 bases, with 13 bases between the two germline ends. The CDR3 spans 13 residues.

J is TRBJ2-7 and V is TRBV2, with D tentatively TRBD2 (5 bases). V lost 4 bases to trimming and J lost 3 bases, with 19 bases between them. Germline V lookup: CDR1 SNHLY, CDR2 FYNNEI. This CDR3 has 16 amino acids. The CDR3 spells CASSVGRAGSNYEQYF. The CDR3 DNA sequence: TGTGCCAGCAGTGTAGGGCGGGCTGGCAGTAACTACGAGCAGTACTTC. Full variable domain (rest looked up from reference TRBV2 and TRBJ2-7): EPEVTQTPSHQVTQMGQEVILRCVPISNHLYFYWYRQILGQKVEFLVSFYNNEISEKSEIFDDQFSVERPDGSNFTLKIRSTKLEDSAMYFCASSVGRAGSNYEQYFGPGTRLTVT.

This clone was observed a few times. The J gene is TRBJ2-7, the V gene TRBV4-1, with TRBD2 matching 12 bases. V dropped 3 bases and J dropped 2; count of bases not matched to a gene: 2. The CDR3 runs to 15 residues. Germline loops: CDR1 MGHRA, CDR2 YSYEKL. CDR3 bases: TGCGCCAGCAGCCACAGGACTAGCGGGGCCTACGAGCAGTACTTC. Translated, it gives CASSHRTSGAYEQYF.

As for this clone: Relative to the germline gene, one junction end is altered; a read error may explain this. The chain employs TRBV5-1 and TRBJ1-1; D uncertain. The germline gives CDR1 SGHRS, CDR2 YFSETQ. CDR3 size: 13 residues. CDR3 coding DNA: TGCGACAGCAGCCTGACACTGAACACTGAAGCTTTCTTT. Translating gives CDSSLTLNTEAFF. Full variable domain (remainder filled in from reference TRBV5-1 and TRBJ1-1): KAGVTQTPRYLIKTRGQQVTLSCSPISGHRSVSWYQQTPGQGLQFLFEYFSETQRNKGNFPGRFSGRQFSNSRSEMNVSTLELGDSALYLCDSSLTLNTEAFFGQGTRLTVV.